Each of the 12 T cell receptor beta chains below was sequenced from the same sample in a study of T cell responses to AZD1222 COVID-19 vaccine. Measured with immunoSEQ multiplex PCR; TCRdb has only the in-frame clones, and not every one. The data contain under 200,000 clones, around 90% of them singletons. The starting material was peripheral blood, obtained on day 0 of AZD1222 vaccination. The receptors originated from an adult in good health.

The genes are TRBV28 and TRBJ1-5, with a possible D match to TRBD1 (6 bases). The CDR3 is 19 residues long. Trimming stripped 4 bases from V and 2 bases from J, with 24 bases between. Germline V gene data show CDR1 as MDHEN and CDR2 as SYDVKM. Here the CDR3 DNA reads TGTGCCAGCAGTTCTCCTACAGGGTTTGGAGTGTTGCGCAATCAGCCCCAGCATTTT. The encoded protein is CASSSPTGFGVLRNQPQHF.

J is TRBJ2-7 and V is TRBV7-9; no definite D call. The CDR3 consists of 13 residues. From germline, CDR1 is SEHNR and CDR2 FQNEAQ (reference sequence). Trimming shortened V by 2 bases and J by 2 bases, and 7 bases separated the two germline ends. The DNA of the CDR3 is TGTGCCAGCAGCTTAAACCCAGCCTACGAGCAGTACTTC. It is translated as CASSLNPAYEQYF.

The chain combines TRBV24-1 with TRBJ2-7; weak D call: TRBD2 (7 bases). Germline V lookup: CDR1 KGHDR, CDR2 SFDVKD. Trimming took 9 bases from V and 3 from J, leaving 20 bases between them. The CDR3 loop spans 15 amino acids. The CDR3 protein is CATGRKGGGGYEQYF. CDR3 coding DNA: TGTGCCACCGGACGAAAGGGAGGGGGGGGCTACGAGCAGTACTTC.

The rearrangement links TRBV6-6 to TRBJ2-2, with 9 nucleotides matching TRBD1. This CDR3 region has 16 residues. Germline CDR1 is MNHNY and CDR2 is SVGAGI (reference sequence). J gave up 3 bases and V 6 bases, and 8 bases lay outside the gene matches. DNA of the CDR3: TGTGCCAGCAGGGACTCCGGGACAGGGTACACCGGGGAGCTGTTTTTT. Its protein product is CASRDSGTGYTGELFF.

Concerning this clone itself: The sample carries other DNA sequences with the same CDR3. J is TRBJ1-3 and V is TRBV7-8, with TRBD1 matching 8 bases. J lost 4 bases, V lost 1 base, and 0 bases had no gene match. Germline CDR1 SGHVS, CDR2 FQNEAQ. The length of the CDR3 is 14 residues. CDR3 sequence reads: CASSLGQGGNTIYF. DNA of the CDR3: TGTGCCAGCAGCTTAGGACAGGGGGGAAACACCATATATTTT.

The chain employs TRBV5-1 and TRBJ1-2; unclear D gene. V was shortened by 4 bases and J by 2 bases, with 9 bases between the two germline ends. The germline V gene has CDR1 SGHRS and CDR2 YFSETQ. This CDR3 is built from 13 residues. The CDR3 loop reads CASSQRGNYGYTF. The CDR3 nucleotides read TGCGCCAGCAGCCAGCGTGGAAACTATGGCTACACCTTC.

The rearrangement joins TRBV27 to TRBJ1-1; no definite D call. This CDR3 region has 13 residues. V gave up 4 bases and J gave up 1 base, with 7 bases separating them. Germline-derived CDR1 and CDR2 are MNHEY and SMNVEV (reference sequence). This chain's CDR3 is CASSSQENTEAFF. The CDR3 coding sequence is TGTGCCAGCAGTTCCCAAGAGAACACTGAAGCTTTCTTT.

The chain joins TRBV6-2 or TRBV6-3 to TRBJ1-5; D gene ambiguous. Germline V gene sequence: CDR1 MNHEY, CDR2 SVGEGT. The germline V and J ends were trimmed by 0 bases and 4 bases, with 10 bases remaining between them. The CDR3 is 15 residues long. The CDR3 DNA reads TGTGCCAGCAGTTACTCGGGCGGTTCGAATCAGCCCCAGCATTTT. Translated: CASSYSGGSNQPQHF.

V usage is TRBV3-1 (or the pseudogene TRBV3-2) and J usage is TRBJ1-4; D might be TRBD1 (5 bases). The length of the CDR3 is 16 residues. The V gene's germline CDR1 is LGHDT and CDR2 YNNKEL (reference sequence). The V gene lost 3 bases and the J gene lost 3 bases, with 14 bases spanning the gap. The CDR3 region has the DNA TGTGCCAGCAGCCAGTCGGGGAGGGACTCTAATGAAAAACTGTTTTTT. It yields the protein CASSQSGRDSNEKLFF.

This chain uses TRBV18 with TRBJ2-1; no firm D call. The CDR3 length is 14 residues. Trimming left V 5 bases short and J 0 bases short, with 8 bases between. Per the germline V gene, CDR1 is KGHSH and CDR2 is LQKENI. The DNA for the CDR3 is TGTGCCAGCTCATCTCCTAGCTCCTACAATGAGCAGTTCTTC. Protein sequence: CASSSPSSYNEQFF. The full variable domain, in which reference TRBV18 and TRBJ2-1 provide the parts outside the CDR3, is NAGVMQNPRHLVRRRGQEARLRCSPMKGHSHVYWYRQLPEEGLKFMVYLQKENIIDESGMPKERFSAEFPKEGPSILRIQQVVRGDSAAYFCASSSPSSYNEQFFGPGTRLTVL.

This clone has a handful of counts. The chain joins TRBV7-9 to TRBJ1-6; no clear D gene. Trimming cost V 5 bases and J 6 bases, with 14 bases left between them. There are 15 residues in the CDR3. Germline lookup yields CDR1 SEHNR and CDR2 FQNEAQ (reference sequence). CDR3 nucleotides: TGTGCCAGCAGCCCCCTGGAGGGCACTAATTCACCCCTCCACTTT. Translation gives CASSPLEGTNSPLHF.

This clone came up once. The chain carries TRBV6-2 or TRBV6-3 and TRBJ1-2, with D perhaps TRBD1 (5 bases). The CDR3 is 14 amino acids. Looked up from germline, CDR1 is MNHEY and CDR2 is SVGEGT. V lost 0 bases, J lost 6 bases, and 11 bases lay in between. CDR3 protein: CASSYSMAGHGYTF. The CDR3 nucleotides read TGTGCCAGCAGTTACTCGATGGCAGGGCATGGCTACACCTTC.